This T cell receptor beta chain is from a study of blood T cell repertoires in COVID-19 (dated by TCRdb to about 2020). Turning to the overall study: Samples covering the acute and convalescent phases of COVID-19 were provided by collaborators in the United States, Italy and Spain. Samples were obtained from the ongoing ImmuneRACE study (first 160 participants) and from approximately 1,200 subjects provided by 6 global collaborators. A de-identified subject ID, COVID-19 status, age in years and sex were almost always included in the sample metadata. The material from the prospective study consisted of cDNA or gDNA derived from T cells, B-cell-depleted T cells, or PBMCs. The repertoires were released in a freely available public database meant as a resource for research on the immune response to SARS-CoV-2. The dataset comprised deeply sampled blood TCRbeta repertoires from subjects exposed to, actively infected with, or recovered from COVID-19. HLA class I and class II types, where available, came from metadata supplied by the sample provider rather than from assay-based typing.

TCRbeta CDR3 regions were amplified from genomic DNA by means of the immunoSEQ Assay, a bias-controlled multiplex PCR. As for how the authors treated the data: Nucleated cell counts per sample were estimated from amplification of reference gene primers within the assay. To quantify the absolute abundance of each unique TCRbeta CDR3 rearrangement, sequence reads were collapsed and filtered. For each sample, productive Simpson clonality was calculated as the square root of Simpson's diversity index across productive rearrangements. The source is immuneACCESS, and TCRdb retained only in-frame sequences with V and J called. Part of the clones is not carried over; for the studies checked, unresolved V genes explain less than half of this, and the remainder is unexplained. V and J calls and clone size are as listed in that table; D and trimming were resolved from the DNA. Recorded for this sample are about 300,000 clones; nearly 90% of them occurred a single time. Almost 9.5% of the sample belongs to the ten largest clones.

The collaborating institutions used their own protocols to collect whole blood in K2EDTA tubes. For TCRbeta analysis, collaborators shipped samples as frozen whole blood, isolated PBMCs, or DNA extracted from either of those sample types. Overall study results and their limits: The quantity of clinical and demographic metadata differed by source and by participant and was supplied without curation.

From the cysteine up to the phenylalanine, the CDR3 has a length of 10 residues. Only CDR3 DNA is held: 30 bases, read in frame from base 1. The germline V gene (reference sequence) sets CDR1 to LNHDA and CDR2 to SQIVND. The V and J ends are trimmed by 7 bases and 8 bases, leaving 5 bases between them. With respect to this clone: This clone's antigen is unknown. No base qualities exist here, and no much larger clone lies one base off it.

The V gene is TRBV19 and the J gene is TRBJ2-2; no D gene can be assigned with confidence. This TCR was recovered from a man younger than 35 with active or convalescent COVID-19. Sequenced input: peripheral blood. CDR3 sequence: CASNGGELFF. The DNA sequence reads TGTGCCAGTAACGGGGGGGAGCTGTTTTTT.